This TCR beta chain was captured in a study of T cells in Graves' hyperthyroidism and ophthalmopathy. Findings of the study overall: Appearing also in blood were most of the thyroid clonotypes expanded above 0.001.

The V gene's germline CDR1 is GTSNPN and CDR2 SVGIG (reference sequence). J gave up 6 bases and V 7 bases, and 5 bases lay outside the gene matches. The CDR3 is 12 amino acids. This clonotype has at least ten counts. The antigen remains unidentified. Authors of the study amplified TCR beta CDR3 regions from RNA transcripts. The primer set for the first-round RT-PCR of the TCR CDR3 was HTBI. TCRdb reanalysed the multiplex PCR reads using MiXCR and keeps one entry per CDR3 protein. This sample has 530,000 or so distinct CDR3 sequences; approximately 17% occur once, and the top ten carry around 17%. The sequenced material came from blood. The J gene is TRBJ1-2, the V gene TRBV30; 10 positions agree with TRBD1. The receptor's source is a woman between 18 and 30 years old with Graves' ophthalmopathy. The CDR3 here is CASDRGPHGYTF. CDR3 in DNA: TGTGCCTCAGACAGGGGGCCTCATGGCTACACCTTC. The full variable domain, in which reference TRBV30 and TRBJ1-2 provide the parts outside the CDR3, is SQTIHQWPATLVQPVGSPLSLECTVEGTSNPNLYWYRQAAGRGLQLLFYSVGIGQISSEVPQNLSASRPQDRQFILSSKKLLLSDSGFYLCASDRGPHGYTFGSGTRLTVV.